This T cell receptor (beta chain) comes out of a study of cytomegalovirus exposure and HLA in healthy donors. General study points: In vitro testing confirmed a few CMV-associated chains as specific for CMV antigens.

The PCR made use of 60 Vbeta and 13 Jbeta primers. The table came from immunoSEQ multiplex PCR; TCRdb's copy has only in-frame clones and leaves some out. The repertoire has around 150,000 clones, 70% to 90% of them found once; the top ten carry approximately 9.4%. The CDR3 loop spans 15 amino acids. Trimming pared 2 bases from V and 9 bases from J, leaving 17 bases between. Germline CDR1 SNHLY, CDR2 FYNNEI. Note on this clone: The antigen remains unidentified.

The chain joins TRBV2 to TRBJ2-4, with D perhaps matching TRBD1 (5 bases). Sequenced: PBMCs. The receptor's source is a man in his late teens or twenties in good health and CMV-seropositive. CDR3 amino acids: CASSEPRTDKSIQYF. The DNA for the CDR3 is TGTGCCAGCAGTGAACCCCGGACGGACAAGTCCATTCAGTACTTC.